The source of this TCR beta chain is a study of T cells in Graves' hyperthyroidism and ophthalmopathy. Amplified TCR beta CDR3 regions derived from RNA transcripts. During a first-round RT-PCR of the TCR CDR3, the HTBI primer set was used. Using its own MiXCR run on the multiplex PCR reads, TCRdb lists one record per CDR3 protein. Of about 560,000 distinct CDR3 sequences listed, over 15% were seen once; the top ten hold 15% to 20%. The CDR3 has 15 residues. Germline values: CDR1 SGHTA, CDR2 FQGNSA. V lost 5 bases, J lost 7 bases, and 8 bases stayed unmatched. This clonotype was observed a few times. Specimen: blood. The rearrangement links TRBV7-2 to TRBJ2-3, with 11 bases matching TRBD2. The source is a woman aged 18-29 years with Graves' hyperthyroidism. In nucleotides, the CDR3 is TGTGCCAGCAGCCCAATACTAGCGGGGGTAAATACGCAGTATTTT. Residues: CASSPILAGVNTQYF.